This T cell receptor (beta chain) was sequenced during a study of T-cell memory formation after mild COVID-19. Overall study context: In these data, TCR clusters were largely donor specific.

Each CDR3 protein is one row after TCRdb ran MiXCR on the 5' RACE reads. Of around 250,000 distinct CDR3 sequences listed, around 16% were seen once; the top ten hold roughly 23%. This clonotype was seen at least ten times. Its antigen is not known. Overall study findings and caveats: The pre-infection memory compartment contained some responding clones, suggesting cross-reactive memory joined. Clones that got smaller from day 15 to 85 had even CD4/CD8, while clones growing later tipped toward CD4+.

Sequencing was done on a sample of PBMCs or a T cell subset sorted from them (not recorded which). This TCR derives from a man aged 18 to 29 who had mild COVID-19 (a few samples of this study predate the infection). Cell type and time point are not known.

CDR3 DNA: TGTGCCAGCAGAACCGAAAGCTCCTATAATTCACCCCTCCACTTT. This codes for CASRTESSYNSPLHF. The chain recombines TRBV6-6 with TRBJ1-6; D is unclear. Between the trimmed V and J ends, which lost 6 bases and 0 bases, there was a span of 9 bases. Germline V lookup: CDR1 MNHNY, CDR2 SVGAGI (reference sequence). This CDR3 region has 15 residues.